This T cell receptor beta chain stems from a study of T cells in Graves' hyperthyroidism and ophthalmopathy. Findings of the study overall: Blood shared most expanded thyroid clonotypes above 0.001.

The table lists this clonotype with many counts. Antigen specificity is unknown. RNA transcripts provided the source from which TCR beta CDR3 regions were amplified. The HTBI set primed first-round TCR CDR3 RT-PCR. One entry per CDR3 protein results from TCRdb running MiXCR on the multiplex PCR reads. Found here are some 760,000 distinct CDR3 sequences, approximately 15% of them singletons; the top ten hold roughly 10%. When ophthalmopathy did not progress within 18 months, Graves' hyperthyroidism was considered stable. Diagnosis of hyperthyroidism was new in patients aged 18 to 65, and its duration was under 2 months. The sample taken for sequencing was blood. The sequence came from a woman younger than 30 with Graves' hyperthyroidism.

The CDR3 DNA reads TGCAGTGCTAGAGACTGGAGGTACGAGCAGTACTTC. It translates to CSARDWRYEQYF. The chain carries TRBV20-1 and TRBJ2-7, with D tentatively TRBD2 (5 bases). The CDR3 runs 12 residues. Trimming shortened V by 0 bases and J by 4 bases, and 7 bases separated the two germline ends. Per the germline V gene, CDR1 is DFQATT and CDR2 is SNEGSKA (reference sequence).